This entry features one TCR beta chain sequence. What it binds is not known. The TCR library protocol was used to attach unique molecular identifiers. These identifiers were attached to individual cDNA molecules. TCRdb passed the 5' RACE reads through MiXCR, listing each CDR3 protein once. The table records roughly 58,000 distinct CDR3 sequences, around a tenth of them present only once. This sample stems from a study of early T cells in non-severe SARS-CoV-2 infection. Study-level points and caveats: The matching step, a VDJdb search, favored anti-spike CD8 responses and missed private and CD4 specificities.

Trimming removed 4 bases from V and 1 base from J; junction bases left unmatched: 3. Looked up from germline, CDR1 is SGHNT and CDR2 is YENEEA. The length of the CDR3 is 14 residues. The rearrangement joins TRBV11-3 to TRBJ1-1; 7 bases are a match to TRBD1. Sequencing input: whole blood. This sequence originates from an adult who was a healthcare worker with PCR-confirmed SARS-CoV-2 infection or an uninfected control (not recorded which). In DNA form, the CDR3 reads TGTGCCAGCAGCTCAAACAGGGGGAACACTGAAGCTTTCTTT. It specifies CASSSNRGNTEAFF.